This record looks at one T cell receptor beta chain sequence and its context. This clone has just a few counts. Its target antigen remains unknown. Base-call qualities are not available, and no considerably larger clone is one nucleotide away. Library creation used the immunoSEQ multiplex PCR assay. A mixture of 60 forward primers for TCR Vbeta segments and 13 reverse primers for TCR Jbeta segments was used in the multiplex PCR. Amplification of the CDR3 region of rearranged TCR beta genes was performed with a multiplex PCR assay on genomic DNA. Amplified TCR beta libraries were sequenced as 87-base-pair reads on the Illumina HiSeq System. In the paper's pipeline: A later analysis counted approximately 76 million unique TCR beta chains across the 500 to 850 repertoires, and some 11 million of these chains were shared by at least two donors. To remove PCR and sequencing errors, raw reads were error-corrected and collapsed into unique sequences using a nearest-neighbor algorithm that merged closely related sequences. CDR3 sequences were aligned to IMGT reference sequences to assign V, D and J gene segments. For a sequence to be retained, a match of at least six nucleotides to both a V gene segment and a J gene segment was required. Rearrangements were classified as productive when the CDR3 lacked stop codons and remained in frame with V and J, and all other rearrangements were classified as non-productive. Following IMGT convention, CDR3 was defined as the stretch from the second conserved V-encoded cysteine to the conserved J-encoded phenylalanine. In an earlier analysis of more than 550 of the donors, sequences lacking an unambiguous match to a single V gene segment were excluded. In an earlier analysis of 587 of the donors, a V segment was called functional when productive rearrangements were above 56.7%, and segregating when the standard deviation between donors exceeded 5%. A statistical classification framework was developed to diagnose cytomegalovirus status using the catalog of TCR beta chain sequences. A later analysis assigned V and J genes by comparing TCR nucleotide sequences with IMGT/GENE-DB human TR gene sequences. The TCRdist pipeline was used in a later analysis to assign CDR3 sequences and most-parsimonious VDJ recombination scenarios. A later analysis defined each TCR beta chain by its CDR3 amino acid sequence plus V-gene family, and excluded reads lacking a unique V-gene family. As a way to deal with suspected cross-contamination and a sequencing artifact, a later analysis dropped 450 to 600 nucleotide sequences that were highly shared and had low generation probability. In a later analysis, a clonal expansion index for each public chain was calculated from normalized within-repertoire ranks of inferred template counts. In a later analysis, generation probabilities were computed with a VDJ recombination model fitted to out-of-frame rearrangements, and the resulting probabilities were checked against IGoR. In a later analysis, TCR-TCR, TCR-HLA and TCR-CMV co-occurrence was scored with hypergeometric tests, and a repertoire-size bias correction was applied to TCR pairs. False discovery rates were estimated in a later analysis by permuting HLA or CMV assignments 20 times. In a later analysis, co-occurring TCRs were grouped with DBSCAN, and TCRdist sequence similarity was added when clustering was performed within HLA-allele-positive subsets. Repertoires with fewer than 30,000 or more than 120,000 public chains were left out of co-occurrence clustering, as were about 5 repertoires with anomalous nucleotide sharing. The clones in this table, taken by TCRdb from immuneACCESS, are in-frame only. Not every clone is retained; where verified, under half of the shortfall comes from an unresolved V gene, and the cause of the rest is unknown. V and J calls and clone size are as listed in that table; D and trimming were resolved from the DNA. Here the sample has 94,000 or so clones; more than 65% occur a single time. Jointly, the top ten make up 8% to 10% of the sample.

In total, over 600 healthy bone marrow donors made up the cohort. All cohort members were sampled while nominally healthy, although unrecorded immune exposures were likely present. The donor tested CMV seronegative and was one of the 352 seronegative cohort members. Each donor provided a peripheral blood sample, and peripheral blood mononuclear cells were used for TCR beta sequencing. Genomic DNA extraction from the blood cell samples was performed with the Qiagen DNeasy Blood Extraction Kit. These data originate in a study of cytomegalovirus exposure and HLA in healthy donors (dated by TCRdb to between 2016 and 2019). At the level of the whole study: In an earlier analysis of under 750 of the donors, 276 Gb of sequence data and 90 million to 120 million unique TCR beta sequences from approximately 180 million T cells were reported. A later genetic analysis used genome-wide SNP genotypes for about 65% of the roughly 670 donors, treating that subset as a discovery cohort. A separate validation cohort of some 130 different subjects was used in addition to the roughly 700-subject first cohort. To decide whether each TCR beta V gene segment behaved as functional or pseudogenic, an earlier analysis of some 600 of the donors relied on high-throughput TCR beta sequencing. To predict cytomegalovirus infection status, the study brought together high-throughput TCR immunosequencing, statistical association of individual TCRs with disease status, and machine learning. Both class I and class II loci were covered by HLA typing, at four-digit resolution. Among the approximately 420 genotyped donors, about 85% belonged to the genetic ancestry cluster associated with self-reported Caucasian donors. Every repertoire in the discovery cohort had been generated on one and the same sequencing platform. In a later analysis, previously published TCR beta repertoires from several hundred donors were re-analyzed and high-resolution HLA genotyping was added so that TCR occurrence patterns could be studied. An early release covering over 500 HLA-typed donors comprised approximately 290 gigabases of sequencing data and tens of millions of unique TCR sequences. Roughly 5 DR-DQ haplotypes were handled as single units for association and clustering, since linkage in the cohort was strong. Among around 400 genotyped donors of the cohort, an average of around 250,000 unique TCR beta nucleotide sequences was sequenced per donor, of which roughly 17% were non-productive. Donor age, sex, ethnicity and CMV serostatus were compiled together with the repertoire data. Using immunosequencing, the study profiled T cell repertoires from 500 to 800 subjects and related those repertoires to cytomegalovirus serostatus. In the later analysis, no new phenotypic data were used to find candidate immune exposures; instead, reliance was placed on TCR beta sequences and their occurrence across donors. The aim of the study was to test whether cataloging public T cell receptors could identify signatures of past pathogen exposure. Typing coverage varied by locus: 629-630 donors for A, B, C, DRB1 and DQB1; approximately 560 for DQA1; more than 600 for DPA1; some 470 for DPB1.

The trim is 8 bases for V and 2 bases for J, with a gap of 14 bases between the germline ends. CDR1 and CDR2, per the germline V gene, are MNHEY and SVGAGI. Measured from the cysteine to the phenylalanine, the CDR3 is 14 residues long. Only CDR3 DNA is held: 42 bases, read in frame from base 1. The paper's findings and limits, for the study overall: A later analysis reported that several top co-occurrence clusters appeared linked to parvovirus B19, influenza, CMV and Epstein-Barr virus. Because counts were too low, seventeen rarely observed V segments, including chromosome 9 orphons, were excluded from the earlier analysis of some 540 of the donors. In a later analysis, HLA-associated TCR beta chains were found to be more clonally expanded and to have lower generation probabilities than equally common non-associated chains. The authors suggested that the approach could potentially be extended to other disease states and immunological phenotypes. In the study, some 160 TCR beta chains were listed as associated with cytomegalovirus. Correlated functional status among segregating V segments might be attributable to linkage disequilibrium, but an unknown experimental factor could not be ruled out. In an earlier analysis of about 540 of the donors, most TCR beta V segments were observed in productive rearrangements about 90% or about 30% of the time, broadly matching IMGT annotations. Because HLA typing was missing for some donors at each locus, association tests included only the typed subset. Sequencing depth was assumed to be roughly uniform across donors in the presence/absence analyses, though that assumption may not hold. A few of the identified cytomegalovirus-associated TCR beta chains were confirmed in vitro to be specific for cytomegalovirus antigens. In a later analysis, most CMV-associated TCR beta chains were found to appear HLA-restricted, with HLA associations seemingly driven largely by CMV exposure. The sequencing pipeline was judged likely to have produced a cluster of highly shared sequence variants as a technical artifact. Some IMGT-functional V segments, including TRBV6-2 and TRBV6-3, could not be told apart with the 87-base-pair reads, so those segments were excluded. This cohort had only TCR beta chains sequenced, and the lack of alpha or paired-chain data limited which features could be detected. A later analysis found that TCR association rates varied across HLA loci, with DRB1 alleles showing the most associated TCRs and HLA-C alleles the fewest. The classifier was reported to diagnose cytomegalovirus status with high specificity and sensitivity in both the original cohort and the validation cohort. CMV serostatus was the only immune exposure information available for the cohort. When HLA alleles, especially DR and DQ, strongly co-occurred, TCR associations were difficult to assign to individual alleles. A later genetic analysis associated a missense DCLRE1C variant with V-gene and J-gene trimming of TCR beta chains, and an independent cohort replicated the association. Most TCR sequences were seen in very few donors, while some public TCRs were found in many individuals. A further reported finding was that TCR beta sequences accurately predicted the HLA-A and HLA-B alleles for most subjects in the first cohort. Specific HLA alleles were associated with over 15,000 TCR beta sequences at a false discovery rate of 0.05 in a later analysis. According to a later genetic analysis, donors in an Asian-associated ancestry cluster had fewer N-insertions in productive TCRs than the approximately 670-donor mean.

The chain is assembled from TRBV6-5 and TRBJ2-3; a confident D gene designation cannot be given. The receptor was derived from a man in his 60s in good health and CMV-seronegative. Sequencing input: PBMCs. The CDR3 has the sequence CASAPLRYTDTQYF. The bases are TGTGCCAGCGCCCCCCTACGATACACAGATACGCAGTATTTT.